This T cell receptor (beta chain) is drawn from a study of response to subunit inactivated influenza vaccine. Findings of the study overall: That few new T cells are recruited by each seasonal influenza vaccination was the authors' suggestion.

Points on this clonotype: The antigen is undetermined.

TCRdb passed the RT-PCR reads through MiXCR, listing each CDR3 protein once. Counted here are roughly 500,000 distinct CDR3 sequences, 15% to 20% occurring once; the ten biggest clones make up 2.5% to 3.5%. The sequence was collected from a man aged 50-75 years who received an inactivated influenza vaccine. The input for sequencing was CD4+ T cells sorted from PBMCs, taken around 2 years after vaccination.

The CDR3 DNA follows: TGTGCCAGCAGTTATTTGGCTAGCAGCACAGATACGCAGTATTTT. Its translation is CASSYLASSTDTQYF. This sequence joins TRBV6-5 and TRBJ2-3; the D gene is possibly TRBD2 (5 bases). This CDR3 is 15 amino acids long. CDR1 MNHEY and CDR2 SVGAGI come from the germline V gene. Trimming shortened V by 3 bases and J by 0 bases, and 10 bases separated the two germline ends.